A single T cell receptor (beta chain) is shown here with its context. The antigen remains unidentified. These data belong to a study of T cell responses to AZD1222 COVID-19 vaccine. Study-wide results and caveats: Dominant at 160-218 and 743-854, vaccine-associated CD4 TCRs also spanned spike. Unmutated variant regions reportedly attract nearly half of all spike-specific TCRs. All repertoire sampling was performed exclusively after the peak T cell response. Only a handful of individuals given AZD1222 were seropositive at baseline.

The length of the CDR3 is 15 residues. Trimming cost V 5 bases and J 3 bases; bases outside gene matches: 5. CDR1 and CDR2 (germline): LGHDT, YNNKEL (reference sequence). Data came from immunoSEQ multiplex PCR; TCRdb stores just in-frame clones and leaves some out. Of about 140,000 clones in the sample, approximately 90% were seen once. The receptor was derived from an adult in good health. The sequences come from peripheral blood, collected on day 0 of AZD1222 vaccination. The genes are TRBV3-1 (or the pseudogene TRBV3-2) and TRBJ2-2, with 8 positions matching TRBD2. CDR3 DNA sequence: TGTGCCAGCAGCGCGCTCGGGGGGGACACCGGGGAGCTGTTTTTT. It specifies CASSALGGDTGELFF.